Listed below are T cell receptor beta chains from one sample, sequenced in a study of blood T cell repertoires in COVID-19. Using immunoSEQ multiplex PCR, the repertoire was profiled, and TCRdb retains in-frame clones only, with some absent. The table has roughly 150,000 clones, approximately 80% seen once. The material sequenced was peripheral blood. The receptors come from a man between 60 and 75 years old with acute or convalescent COVID-19. Both conserved end residues are trimmed from each CDR3. The order of the fields is V gene, clone size, J gene, CDR3 protein. Size is stated for part of the rows, as once, few or many counts, or as a class when the clone is expanded.

>TRBV11-1|NA|TRBJ2-5
ASSPGQGRETQY
>TRBV18|NA|TRBJ2-5
ASSLTGQGRETQY
>TRBV11-2|NA|TRBJ2-7
ASSSPTGRVGEQY
>TRBV15|once|TRBJ1-2
ATSRDGQNYGYT
>TRBV18|NA|TRBJ2-7
ASSSGTETWQY
>TRBV7-9|NA|TRBJ1-6
ASSLVQGDSPLH
>TRBV27|NA|TRBJ1-4
ASSTTGIYNEKLF
>TRBV6-1|NA|TRBJ1-2
ASSADRGRVGGGYT
>TRBV5-6|NA|TRBJ1-1
ASSSRTILPEAF
>TRBV11-2|NA|TRBJ2-7
ASSSRQGTYEQY
>TRBV2|once|TRBJ1-2
ASMIRDSNYGYT
>TRBV29-1|NA|TRBJ2-3
SVEVPGFSNTQY
>TRBV12-3/TRBV12-4|NA|TRBJ1-2
ASSFVAGLGYT
>TRBV11-2|NA|TRBJ2-3
ASSLGTSGGADTQY
>TRBV11-2|NA|TRBJ1-5
ASSSNWNQPQH
>TRBV5-6|NA|TRBJ2-3
ASSLGQGSTDTQY
>TRBV9|once|TRBJ1-3
ASSAGQRVSGNTIY
>TRBV10-2|NA|TRBJ2-1
ASLEGDSLYNEQF
>TRBV3-1/TRBV3-2|NA|TRBJ2-2
ASSQASGELF
>TRBV27|NA|TRBJ1-6
ASSFGLYSPLH
>TRBV5-4|NA|TRBJ2-7
ASSSNLGGGVLEQY
>TRBV6-5|once|TRBJ1-2
ASSYLAGGNYGYT
>TRBV2|NA|TRBJ1-2
ASIRGNRARGGYT
>TRBV10-3|NA|TRBJ1-1
AISERGPRTEAF
>TRBV5-1|NA|TRBJ1-5
ASSETGGPQPQH
>TRBV19|NA|TRBJ1-2
ASRPRTGDPLKGGYT
>TRBV7-2|NA|TRBJ1-5
ASSLASGEPQPQH
>TRBV5-1|NA|TRBJ1-2
ASSLSARNRGVYGYT
>TRBV29-1|NA|TRBJ2-1
SVQRGGFFNEQF
>TRBV10-1|NA|TRBJ2-2
ATIQGTSGELF
>TRBV5-1|once|TRBJ2-3
ASSPWTSGGDTQY
>TRBV7-2|NA|TRBJ2-7
ASGPTGSTYEQY
>TRBV12-3/TRBV12-4|NA|TRBJ2-7
VSRGVDREY
>TRBV6-5|NA|TRBJ1-1
ASSNSGTGDLEAF
>TRBV5-6|NA|TRBJ1-2
ASSLGVGYT
>TRBV4-3|NA|TRBJ1-3
ASSPEGGSGHTIY
>TRBV6-1|NA|TRBJ2-1
ASSENWDRVINEQF
>TRBV11-2|once|TRBJ2-1
ASNAGGHPYNEQF
>TRBV12-3/TRBV12-4|NA|TRBJ2-7
ASGTGSSYEQY
>TRBV5-4|NA|TRBJ1-2
ASSRGTGGYT
>TRBV7-3|NA|TRBJ2-1
ASSVAGGILNEQF
>TRBV3-1/TRBV3-2|NA|TRBJ2-3
ASGDRSTDTQY
>TRBV11-2|NA|TRBJ1-4
ASSPTGIATNEKLF